Presented here are 19 T cell receptor beta chains from one specimen sequenced in a study of shared clonotypes between healthy human individuals. The assay was immunoSEQ multiplex PCR, and TCRdb's table has in-frame clones only and misses some. The sample has some 2,500,000 clones; approximately 93% are singletons. Sequencing was done on a sample of naive CD4+ T cells from PBMCs. Stated subset: CD45RA+ positively selected. All receptors come from a man between 18 and 29 years old in good health. Some clones in this sample may be carry-over from other donors' samples.

This clone turned up a few times. This chain connects TRBV7-3 to TRBJ2-7, with D possibly being TRBD1 or TRBD2 (6 bases each). The germline CDR1 and CDR2 sequences are SGHTA and FQGTGA. This CDR3 contains 13 residues. Trimming shortened V by 5 bases and J by 5 bases, and 13 bases separated the two germline ends. The CDR3 region has the DNA TGTGCCAGCAGCCCCCACGGGGGCAACGAGCAGTACTTC. Translation gives CASSPHGGNEQYF.

This rearrangement joins TRBV28 to TRBJ1-1; 7 nucleotides line up with TRBD1. Germline V CDR1 and CDR2: MDHEN, SYDVKM. CDR3 length: 15 residues. V dropped 5 bases and J dropped 2; count of bases not matched to a gene: 8. The CDR3 reads CASSRLGTDNTEAFF. The CDR3 nucleotides read TGTGCCAGCAGTCGGTTGGGGACAGACAACACTGAAGCTTTCTTT.

This clone has a single count. The rearrangement links TRBV7-2 to TRBJ2-7; perhaps TRBD2 as D (6 bases). Trimming pared 1 base from V and 0 bases from J, leaving 10 bases between. CDR1 and CDR2 from the germline V gene are SGHTA and FQGNSA. The length of the CDR3 is 15 residues. CDR3 sequence: CASSLGWGGSYEQYF. DNA for the CDR3: TGTGCCAGCAGCTTAGGTTGGGGAGGCTCCTACGAGCAGTACTTC.

The chain couples TRBV23-1 to TRBJ1-5, with no clear D. TRBV23-1 is marked as an open reading frame, function uncertain. V was shortened by 1 base and J by 5 bases, with 15 bases between the two germline ends. This CDR3 has 16 residues. The chain's CDR3 is CASSQYNPQRYQPQHF. The DNA for the CDR3 is TGCGCCAGCAGTCAATACAACCCCCAAAGGTATCAGCCCCAGCATTTT.

The CDR3 DNA sequence: TGTGCCAGTAGTAATGGCGGGAGATACAATGAGCAGTTCTTC. It translates to CASSNGGRYNEQFF. This sequence joins TRBV19 and TRBJ2-1; 7 nucleotides line up with TRBD2. Unmatched junction bases numbered 4, after V lost 4 bases and J lost 4 bases. From germline, CDR1 is LNHDA and CDR2 SQIVND (reference sequence). This CDR3 has 14 residues.

The V call is TRBV9, the J call TRBJ2-1; the D gene is possibly TRBD1 (5 bases). Germline V lookup: CDR1 SGDLS, CDR2 YYNGEE. The CDR3 is made up of 13 amino acids. Trimming removed 1 base at V and 4 bases at J, with 6 bases between. The CDR3 DNA reads as TGTGCCAGCAGCGTACCAGGGTACAATGAGCAGTTCTTC. As protein: CASSVPGYNEQFF.

The chain is built from TRBV6-1 and TRBJ2-7; D not certain. CDR1 MNHNS and CDR2 SASEGT come from the germline V gene. The CDR3 contains 14 residues. Trimming shortened V by 1 base and J by 3 bases, and 10 bases separated the two germline ends. In nucleotides, the CDR3 is TGTGCCAGCAGTGAAGATAACAACCGCTACGAGCAGTACTTC. This sequence encodes CASSEDNNRYEQYF.

The chain joins TRBV7-2 to TRBJ1-3, with D possibly being TRBD1 (5 bases). Germline CDR1 is SGHTA and CDR2 is FQGNSA. The CDR3 consists of 16 residues. V lost 1 base to trimming and J lost 4 bases, with 14 bases between them. DNA of the CDR3: TGTGCCAGCAGCTTAGGGGGGGGTTCGGTAGGAAACACCATATATTTT. Its translation is CASSLGGGSVGNTIYF.

The chain is built from TRBV5-1 and TRBJ2-7, with 7 bases matching TRBD1. This CDR3 spans 14 amino acids. Per germline, CDR1 SGHRS and CDR2 YFSETQ. V shed 4 bases, J shed 2 bases, and the junction held 6 bases outside the gene matches. CDR3 sequence (DNA): TGCGCCAGCAGCCCCACCACAGGGGCCTACGAGCAGTACTTC. Protein product: CASSPTTGAYEQYF.

V and J are TRBV2 and TRBJ2-3, with D hard to call. The germline CDR1 and CDR2 sequences are SNHLY and FYNNEI. Trimming shortened V by 7 bases and J by 7 bases, and 12 bases separated the two germline ends. CDR3 length: 12 residues. CDR3 loop: CASIALENTQYF. The CDR3 region has the DNA TGTGCCAGCATCGCCCTCGAGAATACGCAGTATTTT. Drawing the rest from reference TRBV2 and TRBJ2-3, the complete variable domain is EPEVTQTPSHQVTQMGQEVILRCVPISNHLYFYWYRQILGQKVEFLVSFYNNEISEKSEIFDDQFSVERPDGSNFTLKIRSTKLEDSAMYFCASIALENTQYFGPGTRLTVL.

This chain connects TRBV28 to TRBJ1-5; TRBD1 is a possible D gene (5 bases). Germline CDR1 is MDHEN and CDR2 is SYDVKM. V was cut by 6 bases and J by 0 bases, with 12 bases left in between. The CDR3 runs 15 residues. The CDR3 region has the DNA TGTGCCAGCAGGCGGGGGGGGTATAGCAATCAGCCCCAGCATTTT. Translated, it gives CASRRGGYSNQPQHF.

Of note for this clone: Additional DNA sequences in this sample encode the identical CDR3. CDR3: CASSLVLAGGYNEQFF. The CDR3 DNA sequence: TGCGCCAGCAGCTTGGTGTTAGCGGGAGGCTACAATGAGCAGTTCTTC. The J gene is TRBJ2-1, the V gene TRBV5-1, with 10 bases lining up with TRBD2. Germline assignment: CDR1 SGHRS and CDR2 YFSETQ. With V trimmed by 0 bases and J by 3 bases, 3 bases remained unmatched. The CDR3 runs 16 residues.

The rearrangement links TRBV5-4 to TRBJ2-3; perhaps TRBD2 as D (5 bases). CDR3 length: 14 residues. CDR1 SGHNT and CDR2 YYREEE come from the germline V gene (reference sequence). V was pared by 5 bases and J by 4 bases, with 14 bases between. The CDR3 DNA follows: TGTGCCAGCAGGATGGACTTTCGGGCAGATACGCAGTATTTT. It yields the protein CASRMDFRADTQYF.

This clone was found once. This chain connects TRBV6-1 to TRBJ2-1, with 7 bases aligning to TRBD2. The CDR3 is 15 amino acids. V was pared by 6 bases and J by 6 bases, with 11 bases of the junction left unmatched. Germline V gene data show CDR1 as MNHNS and CDR2 as SASEGT. Here the CDR3 reads CASSQMAGAGNEQFF. The CDR3 DNA reads TGTGCCAGCAGCCAAATGGCGGGAGCGGGCAATGAGCAGTTCTTC.

About this clone: At the DNA level, this CDR3 is encoded by other sequences in the same sample as well. The chain employs TRBV9 and TRBJ2-3, with 7 bases lining up with TRBD2. Germline CDR1 is SGDLS and CDR2 is YYNGEE. Trimming removed 1 base from V and 1 base from J; junction bases left unmatched: 0. The CDR3 has 14 amino acids. CDR3 nucleotide sequence: TGTGCCAGCAGCGTAACTAGCGGCACAGATACGCAGTATTTT. Protein product: CASSVTSGTDTQYF.

Only a few counts were recorded for this clone. The chain couples TRBV29-1 to TRBJ1-1; D is unclear. V was clipped by 6 bases and J by 4 bases, with 15 bases between them. This CDR3 is built from 13 residues. Germline values: CDR1 SQVTM, CDR2 ANQGSEA. CDR3 in amino acids: CSVYYPATTEAFF. The CDR3 DNA follows: TGCAGCGTCTATTATCCGGCGACCACTGAAGCTTTCTTT.

The V gene is TRBV29-1, the J gene TRBJ2-3; D is possibly TRBD1 (6 bases). Trimming pared 4 bases from V and 4 bases from J, leaving 9 bases between. Germline values: CDR1 SQVTM, CDR2 ANQGSEA. The CDR3 runs 12 residues. CDR3 sequence (DNA): TGCAGCGTTGTACAGGGCCCAGATACGCAGTATTTT. Translation: CSVVQGPDTQYF.

This rearrangement joins TRBV28 to TRBJ1-5; no clear D. CDR1 and CDR2 from the germline V gene are MDHEN and SYDVKM. V dropped 4 bases and J dropped 5 bases, with 6 bases sitting between them. The CDR3 is 12 residues long. The CDR3 sequence: CASSSLHQPQHF. CDR3 nucleotides: TGTGCCAGCAGTTCGCTACATCAGCCCCAGCATTTT.

The chain is built from TRBV2 and TRBJ2-5, with a possible D match to TRBD2 (6 bases). CDR1 and CDR2 from the germline V gene are SNHLY and FYNNEI. CDR3 size: 13 residues. V was cut by 3 bases and J by 7 bases, with 12 bases left in between. CDR3 amino acids: CASSDLPGGTQYF. The CDR3 nucleotides read TGTGCCAGCAGTGATCTTCCCGGGGGGACCCAGTACTTC.